The entry that follows covers one T cell receptor (delta chain) sequence. CDR1 and CDR2 from the germline V gene are GEAIGNYY and EKD. This CDR3 has 24 residues. The J segment lost 0 bases and the V segment lost 0 bases, leaving 17 bases of the junction unmatched. TCRdb fed the reads to CATT. There are around 2,800 delta-chain clones in the sample; under 3% occur only once, and 6.5% lies in the top ten. The sample comes from a study of gamma-delta chains in newborns, infants, children. Source material: blood. The sequence was obtained from a child who was a newborn, infant or young child, either healthy, febrile or measles-vaccinated (not recorded which). The chain carries TRDV2 and TRDJ3, with TRDD3 identical over 12 bases. This chain's CDR3 is CACDTLTGGYPKDRGSWDTRQMFF. The CDR3 DNA follows: TGTGCCTGTGACACCCTTACTGGGGGATACCCGAAGGACCGGGGCTCCTGGGACACCCGACAGATGTTTTTC.